The 18 T cell receptor beta chains presented below share a single source sample, sequenced in a study of blood T cell repertoires in COVID-19. Generated by immunoSEQ multiplex PCR, the TCRdb table keeps only in-frame clones and is missing some. The sample carries about 340,000 clones, roughly 90% recorded once. The sequencing input was PBMCs or T cells enriched from blood (not recorded which). These receptor sequences come from a woman in her 30s who had recovered from COVID-19.

The rearrangement joins TRBV12-3 or TRBV12-4 to TRBJ1-4; a weak D match, TRBD1 (5 bases). The CDR3 covers 12 residues. The ends were cut back, 11 bases at V and 2 bases at J, with 9 bases in the middle. As DNA, the CDR3 is TGTGCCTCTAGACAGACTAATGAAAAACTGTTTTTT. This sequence encodes CASRQTNEKLFF.

The chain is built from TRBV20-1 and TRBJ1-3; no reliable D call. CDR3 length: 16 residues. Germline values: CDR1 DFQATT, CDR2 SNEGSKA (reference sequence). Deletions cut 3 bases from V and 4 bases from J, with 19 bases between. The chain's CDR3 is CSASKIGPTGGNTIYF. The DNA for the CDR3 is TGCAGTGCTAGTAAAATCGGGCCCACGGGGGGAAACACCATATATTTT.

The chain combines TRBV27 with TRBJ1-1; a weak D match, TRBD1 (5 bases). With 3 bases removed from V and 6 bases from J, the gap between germline ends came to 11 bases. The CDR3 is made up of 13 amino acids. The germline V gene has CDR1 MNHEY and CDR2 SMNVEV (reference sequence). In DNA form, the CDR3 reads TGTGCCAGCAGTTTCCCTACGGGGGCTGAAGCTTTCTTT. This sequence encodes CASSFPTGAEAFF.

This chain links TRBV7-2 with TRBJ2-1; 9 nucleotides line up with TRBD2. This CDR3 is 18 amino acids long. V shed 1 base, J shed 2 bases, and the junction held 9 bases outside the gene matches. Germline CDR1 reads SGHTA; CDR2 reads FQGNSA. CDR3 sequence reads: CASSLVGGGAPPYNEQFF. For the CDR3, the DNA is TGTGCCAGCAGCTTAGTAGGCGGGGGGGCCCCCCCCTACAATGAGCAGTTCTTC.

The rearrangement joins TRBV3-1 (or the pseudogene TRBV3-2) to TRBJ2-3; 7 bases are shared with TRBD1. There are 13 residues in the CDR3. Germline-derived CDR1 and CDR2 are LGHDT and YNNKEL (reference sequence). The ends lost 3 bases at V and 6 bases at J; junction bases unmatched: 3. CDR3 in DNA: TGTGCCAGCAGCCAGAGGGGGCCGGATACGCAGTATTTT. This sequence encodes CASSQRGPDTQYF.

This chain links TRBV11-3 with TRBJ1-1, with no clear D. The CDR3 length is 14 residues. Germline CDR1 and CDR2: SGHNT and YENEEA. Trimming pared 0 bases from V and 2 bases from J, leaving 7 bases between. CDR3 nucleotides: TGTGCCAGCAGCTTAGATTCGGTCAACACTGAAGCTTTCTTT. Translating it yields CASSLDSVNTEAFF.

The chain joins TRBV11-3 to TRBJ2-7; D perhaps matches TRBD2 (5 bases). This CDR3 comprises 13 residues. Germline V lookup: CDR1 SGHNT, CDR2 YENEEA. The V end was cut by 1 base, the J end by 7 bases, with 11 bases between. Here the CDR3 DNA reads TGTGCCAGCAGCTTAGGGGTTCGCGGGGAGCAGTACTTC. Residues: CASSLGVRGEQYF.

This sequence joins TRBV2 and TRBJ2-7; 10 bases fit TRBD1. Germline CDR1 is SNHLY and CDR2 is FYNNEI. V shed 7 bases and J 1 base; nucleotides not matched to a gene: 10. CDR3 length: 16 amino acids. The CDR3 region is CASTRDRGTVSYEQYF. For the CDR3, the DNA is TGTGCCAGCACCCGGGACAGGGGAACTGTTTCCTACGAGCAGTACTTC.

The rearrangement uses TRBV4-1 and TRBJ1-6, with 9 bases matching TRBD1. This CDR3 is built from 15 residues. Germline V gene data show CDR1 as MGHRA and CDR2 as YSYEKL. The V segment lost 1 base and the J segment 6 bases; nucleotides outside the gene matches: 1. Here the CDR3 DNA reads TGCGCCAGCAGCCAAGGGGGACAGGGTAATTCACCCCTCCACTTT. Translated: CASSQGGQGNSPLHF.

The chain couples TRBV6-5 to TRBJ2-7; TRBD1 agrees at 7 bases. Germline V gives CDR1 MNHEY, CDR2 SVGAGI. This CDR3 has 13 amino acids. J gave up 1 base and V 10 bases, and 7 bases lay outside the gene matches. In nucleotides, the CDR3 is TGTGCCACCCTAACAGGGGATTCCTACGAGCAGTACTTC. Translation: CATLTGDSYEQYF.

V and J are TRBV9 and TRBJ2-2; the D gene is possibly TRBD2 (6 bases). The V and J ends lost 2 bases and 3 bases respectively, with 14 bases between them. There are 16 residues in the CDR3. Germline CDR1 reads SGDLS; CDR2 reads YYNGEE. CDR3 nucleotides: TGTGCCAGCAGCGTCCAGCGCGGGGAGGACACCGGGGAGCTGTTTTTT. Its protein product is CASSVQRGEDTGELFF.

The J gene is TRBJ2-1, the V gene TRBV28; 7 bases align to TRBD1. V was clipped by 5 bases and J by 8 bases; unmatched bases: 12. The CDR3 has 15 amino acids. Per germline, CDR1 MDHEN and CDR2 SYDVKM. The chain's CDR3 is CASSRGLRAFYEQFF. CDR3 coding DNA: TGTGCCAGCAGTAGGGGGCTAAGGGCTTTCTATGAGCAGTTCTTC.

The chain carries TRBV15 and TRBJ2-2, with a weak D call TRBD1 (6 bases). V was pared by 5 bases and J by 1 base, with 8 bases between. The CDR3 is 14 residues long. Germline V gene data show CDR1 as LNHNV and CDR2 as YYDKDF (reference sequence). CDR3: CATSSGQNTGELFF. For the CDR3, the DNA is TGTGCCACCAGCTCGGGACAGAACACCGGGGAGCTGTTTTTT.

The V gene is TRBV6-1, the J gene TRBJ2-5; D gene ambiguous. The ends were cut back, 2 bases at V and 5 bases at J, with 9 bases in the middle. The CDR3 is 13 residues long. CDR1 is MNHNS, CDR2 SASEGT, per germline. This CDR3 is CASSERVAETQYF. In nucleotides, the CDR3 is TGTGCCAGCAGTGAACGGGTTGCGGAGACCCAGTACTTC.

This clone was seen just once. The chain recombines TRBV7-3 with TRBJ2-5; 11 bases line up with TRBD2. V was clipped by 3 bases and J by 6 bases; unmatched bases: 6. CDR3 length: 15 residues. The germline V gene has CDR1 SGHTA and CDR2 FQGTGA. The CDR3 sequence: CASSFTGLAAKTQYF. CDR3 coding DNA: TGTGCCAGCAGCTTTACGGGACTAGCGGCGAAGACCCAGTACTTC.

The chain recombines TRBV30 with TRBJ1-2, with D tentatively TRBD1 (5 bases). The V end lost 0 bases, the J end lost 11 bases, and 16 bases lay between the germline ends. This CDR3 region has 13 residues. CDR1 GTSNPN and CDR2 SVGIG come from the germline V gene (reference sequence). The CDR3 DNA follows: TGTGCCTGGAGTGTAGGGGATACTATGGGTTACACCTTC. Translating gives CAWSVGDTMGYTF.

A note on this clone: Because the CDR3's place on the DNA is in doubt, the DNA is left out and the CDR3 is given as listed by TCRdb. J is TRBJ2-7 and V is TRBV19; TRBD1, the D gene given by the table, was not confirmed from the DNA. Germline V lookup: CDR1 LNHDA, CDR2 SQIVND (reference sequence). The CDR3 spans 13 residues, counting both ends. CDR3 amino acids: CASSFQMSYEQYF.

V and J are TRBV20-1 and TRBJ2-5; tentative D call: TRBD1 (6 bases). This CDR3 has 13 residues. Trimming shortened V by 6 bases and J by 3 bases, and 14 bases separated the two germline ends. CDR1 is DFQATT and CDR2 is SNEGSKA in the germline V gene (reference sequence). Written as DNA, the CDR3 is TGCAGTGCAAGTCGGACAGCCAAAGAGACCCAGTACTTC. As protein: CSASRTAKETQYF.